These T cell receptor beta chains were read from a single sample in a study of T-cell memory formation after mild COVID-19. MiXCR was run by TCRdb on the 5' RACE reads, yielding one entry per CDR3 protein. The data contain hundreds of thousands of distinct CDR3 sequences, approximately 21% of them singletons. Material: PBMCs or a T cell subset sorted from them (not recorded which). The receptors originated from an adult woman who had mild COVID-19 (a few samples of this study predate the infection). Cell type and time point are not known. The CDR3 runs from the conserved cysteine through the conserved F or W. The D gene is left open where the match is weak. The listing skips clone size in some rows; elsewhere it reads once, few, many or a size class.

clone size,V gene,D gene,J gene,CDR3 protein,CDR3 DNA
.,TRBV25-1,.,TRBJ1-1,CASSGISREGAFF,TGTGCCAGCAGTGGGATTTCGAGGGAGGGAGCTTTCTTT
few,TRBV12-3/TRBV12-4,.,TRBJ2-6,CASSLIRSGANVLTF,TGTGCCAGCAGCTTAATTCGCTCTGGGGCCAACGTCCTGACTTTC
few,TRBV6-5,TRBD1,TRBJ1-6,CASSYDPGQGNSPLHF,TGTGCCAGCAGTTACGATCCGGGACAGGGGAATTCACCCCTCCACTTT
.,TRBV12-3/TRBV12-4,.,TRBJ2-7,CASSSPGVSSYEQYF,TGTGCCAGCAGTTCCCCGGGGGTCAGCTCCTACGAGCAGTACTTC
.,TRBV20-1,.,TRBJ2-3,CSARRSTDTQYF,TGCAGTGCACGCCGGAGCACAGATACGCAGTATTTT
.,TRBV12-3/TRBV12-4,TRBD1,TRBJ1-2,CASRATGVNYGYTF,TGTGCCAGCAGAGCGACAGGGGTTAACTATGGCTACACCTTC
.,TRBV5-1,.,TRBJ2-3,CASSLFRQSTDTQYF,TGCGCCAGCAGCTTGTTTAGGCAGAGCACAGATACGCAGTATTTT
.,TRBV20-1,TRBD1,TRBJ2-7,CSATDRDAYYEQYF,TGCAGTGCAACTGACAGGGACGCTTACTACGAGCAGTACTTC
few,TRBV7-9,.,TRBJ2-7,CASSLDRGAGEQYF,TGTGCCAGCAGCTTAGATCGGGGTGCTGGCGAGCAGTACTTC
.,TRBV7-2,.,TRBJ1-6,CASSPRESSYNSPLHF,TGTGCCAGCAGCCCAAGGGAGAGCTCCTATAATTCACCCCTCCACTTT